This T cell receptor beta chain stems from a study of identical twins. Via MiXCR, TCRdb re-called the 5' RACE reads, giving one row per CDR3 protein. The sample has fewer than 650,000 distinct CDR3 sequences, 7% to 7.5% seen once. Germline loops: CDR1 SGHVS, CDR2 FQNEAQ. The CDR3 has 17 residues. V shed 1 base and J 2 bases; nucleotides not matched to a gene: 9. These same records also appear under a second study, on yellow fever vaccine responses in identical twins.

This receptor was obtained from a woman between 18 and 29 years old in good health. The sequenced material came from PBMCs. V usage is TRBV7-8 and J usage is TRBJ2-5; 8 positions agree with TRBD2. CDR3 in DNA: TGTGCCAGCAGCTTAGTAGCAGCGGGGGAGCTACAAGAGACCCAGTACTTC. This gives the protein CASSLVAAGELQETQYF.